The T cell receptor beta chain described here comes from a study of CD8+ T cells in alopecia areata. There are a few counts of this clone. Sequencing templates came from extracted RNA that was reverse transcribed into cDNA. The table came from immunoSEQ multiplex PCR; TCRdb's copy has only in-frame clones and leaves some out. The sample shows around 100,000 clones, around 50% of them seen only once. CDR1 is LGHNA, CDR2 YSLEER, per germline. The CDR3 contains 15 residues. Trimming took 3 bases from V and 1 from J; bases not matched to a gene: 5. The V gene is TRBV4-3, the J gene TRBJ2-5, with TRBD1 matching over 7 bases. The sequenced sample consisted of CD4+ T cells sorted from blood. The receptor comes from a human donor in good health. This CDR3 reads CASSQDRYAQETQYF. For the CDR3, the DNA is TGCGCCAGCAGCCAGGACAGGTACGCCCAAGAGACCCAGTACTTC.